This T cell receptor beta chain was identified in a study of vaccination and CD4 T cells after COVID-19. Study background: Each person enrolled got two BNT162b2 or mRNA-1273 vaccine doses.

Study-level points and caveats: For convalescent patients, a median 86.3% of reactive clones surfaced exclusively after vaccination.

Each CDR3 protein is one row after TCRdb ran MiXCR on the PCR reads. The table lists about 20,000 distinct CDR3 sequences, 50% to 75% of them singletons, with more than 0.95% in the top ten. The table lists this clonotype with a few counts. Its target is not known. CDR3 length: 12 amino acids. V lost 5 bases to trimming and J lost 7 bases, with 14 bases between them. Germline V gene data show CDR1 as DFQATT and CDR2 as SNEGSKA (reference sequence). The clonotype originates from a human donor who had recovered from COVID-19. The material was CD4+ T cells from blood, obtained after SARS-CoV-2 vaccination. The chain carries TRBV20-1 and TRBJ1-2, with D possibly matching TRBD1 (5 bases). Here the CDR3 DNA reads TGCAGTGCTTCGAGGGACGCGTTTGGCTACACCTTC. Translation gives CSASRDAFGYTF.